This passage covers 27 T cell receptor beta chains from one sample sequenced in a study of blood T cell repertoires in COVID-19. Repertoires were generated with immunoSEQ multiplex PCR, while TCRdb's copy carries only in-frame clones and drops some. The data contain over 85,000 clones, about 87% of them singletons. The source material was peripheral blood. Source of these receptors: a human donor in a cohort sampled during active COVID-19.

V gene TRBV29-1 combines with J gene TRBJ2-1; 8 bases are a match to TRBD2. Germline CDR1 is SQVTM and CDR2 is ANQGSEA. V lost 5 bases, J lost 4 bases, and 4 bases stayed unmatched. This CDR3 has 13 residues. This CDR3 reads CSVSSGSYNEQFF. The CDR3 nucleotides read TGCAGCGTTTCTAGCGGGTCTTACAATGAGCAGTTCTTC.

This chain uses TRBV9 with TRBJ1-1, with D possibly matching TRBD1 (5 bases). Looked up from germline, CDR1 is SGDLS and CDR2 is YYNGEE. V lost 3 bases and J lost 1, with 16 bases in between. The CDR3 contains 16 residues. CDR3 residues: CASSAPFGRANTEAFF. In DNA, the CDR3 is TGTGCCAGCAGCGCCCCGTTTGGCAGGGCGAACACTGAAGCTTTCTTT. The complete variable domain, with remaining parts taken from reference TRBV9 and TRBJ1-1, reads DSGVTQTPKHLITATGQRVTLRCSPRSGDLSVYWYQQSLDQGLQFLIQYYNGEERAKGNILERFSAQQFPDLHSELNLSSLELGDSALYFCASSAPFGRANTEAFFGQGTRLTVV.

The chain combines TRBV5-1 with TRBJ2-5, with D possibly being TRBD1 (5 bases). Trimming left V 0 bases short and J 5 bases short, with 11 bases between. Germline CDR1 SGHRS, CDR2 YFSETQ. The CDR3 has 14 amino acids. CDR3 sequence: CASSLEPAGETQYF. The CDR3 coding sequence is TGCGCCAGCAGCTTGGAACCCGCAGGGGAGACCCAGTACTTC. The whole variable domain, filled in from reference TRBV5-1 and TRBJ2-5, reads KAGVTQTPRYLIKTRGQQVTLSCSPISGHRSVSWYQQTPGQGLQFLFEYFSETQRNKGNFPGRFSGRQFSNSRSEMNVSTLELGDSALYLCASSLEPAGETQYFGPGTRLLVL.

The chain uses TRBV19 and TRBJ2-1; TRBD1 aligns across 11 bases. The trim removed 6 bases at V and 0 bases at J, leaving 4 bases unmatched. The CDR3 covers 16 residues. CDR1 and CDR2 (germline): LNHDA, SQIVND (reference sequence). The CDR3 here is CASSSGTGGSYNEQFF. The CDR3 DNA reads TGTGCCAGTAGCTCCGGGACAGGGGGCTCCTACAATGAGCAGTTCTTC. Full variable domain (rest looked up from reference TRBV19 and TRBJ2-1): DGGITQSPKYLFRKEGQNVTLSCEQNLNHDAMYWYRQDPGQGLRLIYYSQIVNDFQKGDIAEGYSVSREKKESFPLTVTSAQKNPTAFYLCASSSGTGGSYNEQFFGPGTRLTVL.

This rearrangement joins TRBV5-1 to TRBJ1-5, with a weak D call TRBD1 (6 bases). Trimming took off 8 bases at V and 0 bases at J, with 24 bases between the two ends. Looked up from germline, CDR1 is SGHRS and CDR2 is YFSETQ. The CDR3 length is 18 residues. Here the CDR3 DNA reads TGCGCCAGGGGGCCAATACAGGGACCTACGCTTAGCAATCAGCCCCAGCATTTT. Its protein product is CARGPIQGPTLSNQPQHF. The whole variable domain, remainder taken from reference TRBV5-1 and TRBJ1-5, is KAGVTQTPRYLIKTRGQQVTLSCSPISGHRSVSWYQQTPGQGLQFLFEYFSETQRNKGNFPGRFSGRQFSNSRSEMNVSTLELGDSALYLCARGPIQGPTLSNQPQHFGDGTRLSIL.

The CDR3 DNA is TGTGCCAGAAGCTACGACAGGATCAACACCGGGGAGCTGTTTTTT. Encoded protein: CARSYDRINTGELFF. This sequence joins TRBV5-3 and TRBJ2-2, with a tentative D call TRBD1 (6 bases). Being an ORF, TRBV5-3 has a function that is uncertain. Trimming cost V 3 bases and J 2 bases, with 11 bases left between them. The CDR3 is 15 residues long.

The gene calls are TRBV28 and TRBJ2-5; D ambiguous. Trimming took off 7 bases at V and 5 bases at J, with 14 bases between the two ends. CDR3 length equals 13 residues. CDR1 is MDHEN and CDR2 is SYDVKM in the germline V gene. The CDR3 reads CASTRVKSETQYF. CDR3 DNA sequence: TGTGCCAGCACCCGGGTCAAATCGGAGACCCAGTACTTC.

V is TRBV11-2 and J is TRBJ1-5, with D possibly matching TRBD1 (6 bases). The V end was cut by 5 bases, the J end by 2 bases, with 19 bases between. The CDR3 runs 17 residues. From germline, CDR1 is SGHAT and CDR2 FQNNGV. CDR3 nucleotide sequence: TGTGCCAGCAGCCTACTTGTACAGGGTCGACGCAATCAGCCCCAGCATTTT. This gives the protein CASSLLVQGRRNQPQHF.

A remark on this clone: Other nucleotide sequences from this sample produce the same CDR3. The V and J genes are TRBV5-1 and TRBJ1-1, with D uncertain. V gave up 0 bases and J gave up 2 bases, with 8 bases separating them. The CDR3 runs to 14 residues. The germline V gene has CDR1 SGHRS and CDR2 YFSETQ. CDR3 in DNA: TGCGCCAGCAGCTTGGGTCCGGGAAACACTGAAGCTTTCTTT. Its translation is CASSLGPGNTEAFF.

The chain recombines TRBV27 with TRBJ1-6; 12 bases are shared with TRBD1. Germline V gene lookup returns CDR1 MNHEY and CDR2 SMNVEV (reference sequence). The CDR3 totals 17 residues. J gave up 9 bases and V 5 bases, and 11 bases lay outside the gene matches. The CDR3 DNA sequence: TGTGCCAGCAGTAGTGGGGACAGGGGGCCAAAGGGTTCACCCCTCCACTTT. Amino acids: CASSSGDRGPKGSPLHF.

The chain has TRBV9 and TRBJ2-7; TRBD1 matches 8 bases. Germline-derived CDR1 and CDR2 are SGDLS and YYNGEE. The V gene end was trimmed by 2 bases and the J gene end by 4 bases; junction bases not matched to a gene: 5. The CDR3 is made up of 14 amino acids. CDR3 sequence: CASSVGQGHYEQYF. The CDR3 nucleotides are TGTGCCAGCAGCGTTGGACAGGGCCATTACGAGCAGTACTTC.

The chain links TRBV19 to TRBJ2-7; the match to TRBD2 covers 15 bases. Germline V gives CDR1 LNHDA, CDR2 SQIVND (reference sequence). After removal of 5 bases from V and 0 bases from J, the junction contained 8 bases not matched to a gene. This CDR3 region has 18 residues. This CDR3 is CASSPGLAGGPISYEQYF. DNA of the CDR3: TGTGCCAGTAGTCCCGGACTAGCGGGAGGGCCAATCTCCTACGAGCAGTACTTC.

The rearrangement uses TRBV23-1 and TRBJ2-5; TRBD1 agrees at 10 bases. TRBV23-1 is known as an ORF, though its function is uncertain. CDR3 length: 17 residues. J lost 5 bases, V lost 2 bases, and 11 bases had no gene match. The CDR3 nucleotides are TGCGCCAGCAGTCAAAACCTCGAGGACAGGGGGAGTGAGACCCAGTACTTC. Protein product: CASSQNLEDRGSETQYF.

V and J are TRBV6-5 and TRBJ1-1; 8 nucleotides line up with TRBD1. J was trimmed by 0 bases and V by 7 bases; bases with no gene match: 4. In germline, CDR1 is MNHEY, CDR2 SVGAGI. This CDR3 spans 14 amino acids. The CDR3 DNA follows: TGTGCCAGCAAAGTGACAGGGGTGAACACTGAAGCTTTCTTT. This gives the protein CASKVTGVNTEAFF.

This chain links TRBV9 with TRBJ2-1, with 9 bases aligning to TRBD1. CDR3 size: 15 residues. V dropped 3 bases and J dropped 0; count of bases not matched to a gene: 1. Germline V gene lookup returns CDR1 SGDLS and CDR2 YYNGEE. The DNA for the CDR3 is TGTGCCAGCAGCGGGGGACAGGGCTCCTACAATGAGCAGTTCTTC. Its protein is CASSGGQGSYNEQFF.

This clone appeared once. The gene calls are TRBV3-1 (or the pseudogene TRBV3-2) and TRBJ1-4; 9 nucleotides align to TRBD1. The CDR3 loop spans 15 amino acids. CDR1 and CDR2 from the germline V gene are LGHDT and YNNKEL (reference sequence). V trimming: 2 bases; J trimming: 8 bases; junction bases outside the gene matches: 6. This CDR3 is CASSQTTGGLEKLFF. The CDR3 DNA follows: TGTGCCAGCAGCCAAACGACAGGGGGTTTAGAAAAACTGTTTTTT.

V and J are TRBV7-2 and TRBJ2-1; 8 bases line up with TRBD2. The V gene end was trimmed by 5 bases and the J gene end by 0 bases; junction bases not matched to a gene: 9. The CDR3 runs to 17 residues. From germline, CDR1 is SGHTA and CDR2 FQGNSA. CDR3 amino acids: CASSPRGSGVSYNEQFF. The DNA for the CDR3 is TGTGCCAGCAGCCCCCGAGGTAGCGGGGTCTCCTACAATGAGCAGTTCTTC.

V is TRBV5-6 and J is TRBJ1-1; perhaps TRBD1 as D (6 bases). Trimming stripped 3 bases from V and 1 base from J, with 19 bases between. Germline CDR1 is SGHDT and CDR2 is YYEEEE. This CDR3 has 17 amino acids. The CDR3 reads CASSSHIKTGANTEAFF. CDR3 DNA sequence: TGTGCCAGCAGCTCTCATATAAAGACAGGAGCGAACACTGAAGCTTTCTTT.

CDR3 sequence reads: CASSAGQENYGYTF. The CDR3 DNA reads TGCGCCAGCAGCGCCGGACAGGAAAACTATGGCTACACCTTC. J is TRBJ1-2 and V is TRBV5-1; 7 nucleotides agree with TRBD1. V trimming: 4 bases; J trimming: 2 bases; junction bases outside the gene matches: 5. The germline CDR1 and CDR2 sequences are SGHRS and YFSETQ. The CDR3 has 14 residues.

This rearrangement joins TRBV28 to TRBJ2-5; D may be TRBD2 (5 bases). Germline CDR1 MDHEN, CDR2 SYDVKM. The CDR3 contains 12 residues. With 4 bases removed from V and 3 bases from J, the gap between germline ends came to 6 bases. The CDR3 DNA reads as TGTGCCAGCAGTTCAGCGGAAGAGACCCAGTACTTC. Translating gives CASSSAEETQYF.

The V gene is TRBV4-1, the J gene TRBJ2-7; 9 positions match TRBD2. Per the germline V gene, CDR1 is MGHRA and CDR2 is YSYEKL. CDR3 size: 17 residues. With V trimmed by 0 bases and J by 4 bases, 10 bases remained unmatched. CDR3 bases: TGCGCCAGCAGCCAAGATAGCTATAGCGGGAGAGGGTACGAGCAGTACTTC. It yields the protein CASSQDSYSGRGYEQYF.

The chain uses TRBV2 and TRBJ1-1; 7 bases match TRBD1. Germline V gene sequence: CDR1 SNHLY, CDR2 FYNNEI. The CDR3 contains 15 residues. J gave up 0 bases and V 4 bases, and 5 bases lay outside the gene matches. CDR3 coding DNA: TGTGCCAGCAGTGGCGAGACAGGGATGAACACTGAAGCTTTCTTT. Translated, it gives CASSGETGMNTEAFF.

This clone has more than one count but fewer than ten. The chain employs TRBV28 and TRBJ2-7; D may be TRBD2 (5 bases). Germline lookup yields CDR1 MDHEN and CDR2 SYDVKM. Between the trimmed V and J ends, which lost 5 bases and 0 bases, there was a span of 11 bases. CDR3 length equals 14 residues. The CDR3 DNA follows: TGTGCCAGCAGTCCAACGGGGTTCTCCTACGAGCAGTACTTC. Its translation: CASSPTGFSYEQYF.

The chain recombines TRBV6-1 with TRBJ2-3, with TRBD2 matching over 8 bases. V was pared by 4 bases and J by 3 bases, with 9 bases of the junction left unmatched. CDR3 length equals 16 residues. Per the germline V gene, CDR1 is MNHNS and CDR2 is SASEGT. The CDR3 sequence: CASSADGRARTDTQYF. Here the CDR3 DNA reads TGTGCCAGCAGTGCGGACGGGAGGGCCCGGACAGATACGCAGTATTTT.

In this sample, this clone turned up once. The CDR3, as DNA: TGTGCCAGCAGCGTACAGGGCACCGGGGAGCTGTTTTTT. Its translation is CASSVQGTGELFF. The chain couples TRBV9 to TRBJ2-2, with a weak D call TRBD1 (5 bases). The V end lost 1 base, the J end lost 4 bases, and 5 bases lay between the germline ends. The CDR3 is made up of 13 amino acids. Germline assignment: CDR1 SGDLS and CDR2 YYNGEE. The variable domain in full, completed from reference TRBV9 and TRBJ2-2, reads DSGVTQTPKHLITATGQRVTLRCSPRSGDLSVYWYQQSLDQGLQFLIQYYNGEERAKGNILERFSAQQFPDLHSELNLSSLELGDSALYFCASSVQGTGELFFGEGSRLTVL.

CDR3: CASSNYRGRMGYTF. CDR3 coding DNA: TGTGCCAGCAGTAACTACAGGGGGCGCATGGGCTACACCTTC. V and J are TRBV28 and TRBJ1-2; 9 nucleotides align to TRBD1. The V gene end was trimmed by 5 bases and the J gene end by 8 bases; junction bases not matched to a gene: 9. CDR1 and CDR2 from the germline V gene are MDHEN and SYDVKM. The CDR3 length is 14 residues.

This chain links TRBV19 with TRBJ2-3, with D possibly matching TRBD1 (6 bases). The CDR3 spans 17 residues. Germline V gene lookup returns CDR1 LNHDA and CDR2 SQIVND (reference sequence). V lost 5 bases and J 4 bases, leaving 22 bases between the germline ends. The CDR3 region has the DNA TGTGCCAGTAGTCAAGACCCCCGCGGACAGTCTGCAGATACGCAGTATTTT. Its translation is CASSQDPRGQSADTQYF.